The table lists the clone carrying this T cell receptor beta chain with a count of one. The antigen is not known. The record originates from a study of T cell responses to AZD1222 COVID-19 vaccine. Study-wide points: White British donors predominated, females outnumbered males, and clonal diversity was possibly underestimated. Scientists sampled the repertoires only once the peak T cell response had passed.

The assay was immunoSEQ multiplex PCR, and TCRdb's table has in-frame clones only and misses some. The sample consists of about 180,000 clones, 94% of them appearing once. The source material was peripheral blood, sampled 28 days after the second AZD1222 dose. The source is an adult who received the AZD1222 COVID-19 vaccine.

This CDR3 reads CASSPRRGAVNTEAFF. The CDR3 bases are TGTGCCAGCAGCCCTCGTCGGGGGGCCGTGAACACTGAAGCTTTCTTT. The chain couples TRBV5-5 to TRBJ1-1; the D gene is possibly TRBD1 (6 bases). The CDR3 totals 16 residues. Trimming left V 4 bases short and J 0 bases short, with 16 bases between. Germline CDR1 reads SGHKS; CDR2 reads YYEKEE (reference sequence).